The 18 T cell receptor beta chains below come from one sample, sequenced in a study of T cell responses to AZD1222 COVID-19 vaccine. Generated by immunoSEQ multiplex PCR, the TCRdb table keeps only in-frame clones and is missing some. The sample carries some 180,000 clones, 88% recorded once. The specimen comprised peripheral blood, sampled on day 0 of AZD1222 vaccination. Source of these receptors: an adult in good health.

V gene TRBV6-6 combines with J gene TRBJ1-2; 10 bases fit TRBD1. Germline V CDR1 and CDR2: MNHNY, SVGAGI (reference sequence). The CDR3 has 15 amino acids. V trimming: 7 bases; J trimming: 1 base; junction bases outside the gene matches: 6. CDR3 region: CASTTGTGVNYGYTF. Written as DNA, the CDR3 is TGTGCCAGCACCACCGGGACAGGGGTTAACTATGGCTACACCTTC.

The chain couples TRBV29-1 to TRBJ2-7; TRBD2 is a possible D gene (5 bases). Germline V CDR1 and CDR2: SQVTM, ANQGSEA. This CDR3 has 12 residues. Trimming removed 5 bases at V and 0 bases at J, with 8 bases between. In DNA form, the CDR3 reads TGCAGCGTTCTAGCCAGCTCCTACGAGCAGTACTTC. It translates to CSVLASSYEQYF.

In this sample, this clone turned up once. The chain carries TRBV28 and TRBJ2-3; D perhaps matches TRBD2 (6 bases). The CDR3 runs 14 residues. Germline V gene sequence: CDR1 MDHEN, CDR2 SYDVKM. The germline V and J ends were trimmed by 5 bases and 4 bases, with 13 bases remaining between them. As DNA, the CDR3 is TGTGCCAGCAGTGGCCGGAGGGGTTCAGATACGCAGTATTTT. Its protein product is CASSGRRGSDTQYF.

This clone was seen a handful of times. V gene TRBV5-1 combines with J gene TRBJ1-1, with D possibly TRBD1 on 5 matching bases. Trimming took 3 bases from V and 5 from J, leaving 14 bases between them. The CDR3 is 14 amino acids. The V gene's germline CDR1 is SGHRS and CDR2 YFSETQ. In DNA, the CDR3 is TGCGCCAGCAGCTCAGGGAACATGGAGACTGAAGCTTTCTTT. Translation: CASSSGNMETEAFF.

In its sample, this clone was seen a few times. V is TRBV7-3 and J is TRBJ2-1; the D call may be TRBD1 or TRBD2 (5 bases each). The V and J ends lost 0 bases and 4 bases respectively, with 10 bases between them. This CDR3 has 15 amino acids. Germline-derived CDR1 and CDR2 are SGHTA and FQGTGA. The CDR3 DNA reads TGTGCCAGCAGCTTAACGGGGGACGGATACAATGAGCAGTTCTTC. Amino acids: CASSLTGDGYNEQFF.

The V gene is TRBV12-3 or TRBV12-4, the J gene TRBJ1-1; a weak D match, TRBD1 (5 bases). The length of the CDR3 is 11 residues. Trimming cost V 7 bases and J 8 bases, with 11 bases left between them. CDR3 sequence reads: CASTFRGEAFF. The CDR3 DNA follows: TGTGCCAGCACTTTTCGGGGGGAAGCTTTCTTT.

The rearrangement uses TRBV5-4 and TRBJ2-2; perhaps TRBD1 as D (5 bases). Trimming stripped 5 bases from V and 2 bases from J, with 10 bases between. The CDR3 loop spans 14 amino acids. Germline assignment: CDR1 SGHNT and CDR2 YYREEE (reference sequence). CDR3 bases: TGTGCCAGCAGGACAGTGGGTAACACCGGGGAGCTGTTTTTT. Residues: CASRTVGNTGELFF. The full variable domain, completed using reference TRBV5-4 and TRBJ2-2, is ETGVTQSPTHLIKTRGQQVTLRCSSQSGHNTVSWYQQALGQGPQFIFQYYREEENGRGNFPPRFSGLQFPNYSSELNVNALELDDSALYLCASRTVGNTGELFFGEGSRLTVL.

V and J are TRBV7-3 and TRBJ2-3; D is undetermined. The CDR3 length is 15 residues. CDR1 is SGHTA, CDR2 FQGTGA, per germline. The germline V and J ends were trimmed by 5 bases and 0 bases, with 12 bases remaining between them. CDR3 sequence (DNA): TGTGCCAGCAGCCCTCTAGGGCGAAGCACAGATACGCAGTATTTT. This encodes CASSPLGRSTDTQYF.

The gene calls are TRBV7-9 and TRBJ1-1; no firm D call. Trimming removed 5 bases at V and 4 bases at J, with 20 bases between. Germline CDR1 and CDR2: SEHNR and FQNEAQ (reference sequence). This CDR3 is 16 amino acids long. CDR3 sequence: CASSITFGIVGTEAFF. The CDR3 nucleotides read TGTGCCAGCAGCATCACGTTTGGGATCGTGGGCACTGAAGCTTTCTTT.

The chain carries TRBV7-8 and TRBJ1-5, with D unclear. Germline V CDR1 and CDR2: SGHVS, FQNEAQ. V was cut by 5 bases and J by 3 bases, with 23 bases left in between. The CDR3 loop spans 18 amino acids. The CDR3 bases are TGTGCCAGCAGCCCAAGTGGTCGTACGGAGGATATCAATCAGCCCCAGCATTTT. Translated, it gives CASSPSGRTEDINQPQHF.

The chain recombines TRBV28 with TRBJ2-2, with no clear D. Germline assignment: CDR1 MDHEN and CDR2 SYDVKM. The V end was cut by 5 bases, the J end by 5 bases, with 15 bases between. This CDR3 is built from 15 residues. CDR3 sequence reads: CASSAQGEGTGELFF. In nucleotides, the CDR3 is TGTGCCAGCAGTGCCCAAGGTGAAGGAACCGGGGAGCTGTTTTTT.

The chain recombines TRBV12-3 or TRBV12-4 with TRBJ2-7; D unclear. The CDR3 has 13 amino acids. The V end was cut by 3 bases, the J end by 2 bases, with 8 bases between. The CDR3 loop reads CASSFQTTYEQYF. The DNA for the CDR3 is TGTGCCAGCAGTTTCCAAACGACCTACGAGCAGTACTTC.

The V call is TRBV29-1, the J call TRBJ1-1; D unclear. The CDR3 extends over 13 amino acids. Trimming cost V 1 base and J 0 bases, with 6 bases left between them. The germline gives CDR1 SQVTM, CDR2 ANQGSEA. For the CDR3, the DNA is TGCAGCGTTGAAGGTCTCATGAACACTGAAGCTTTCTTT. Its protein is CSVEGLMNTEAFF.

A few counts support this clone. The gene calls are TRBV6-2 or TRBV6-3 and TRBJ1-6, with D tentatively TRBD1 (6 bases). Germline V CDR1 and CDR2: MNHEY, SVGEGT. The CDR3 has 14 residues. Between the trimmed V and J ends, which lost 3 bases and 6 bases, there was a span of 9 bases. The CDR3 DNA is TGTGCCAGCAGTTATGGACAGACTAATTCACCCCTCCACTTT. It translates to CASSYGQTNSPLHF.

The J gene is TRBJ1-5, the V gene TRBV28; D is ambiguous. Trimming pared 5 bases from V and 6 bases from J, leaving 26 bases between. Germline CDR1 and CDR2: MDHEN and SYDVKM. There are 18 residues in the CDR3. The CDR3 bases are TGTGCCAGCAGTCCCGACCTTACACAGTTCGTTGTTGGTCAGCCCCAGCATTTT. Translated, it gives CASSPDLTQFVVGQPQHF.

J is TRBJ1-1 and V is TRBV7-3; 8 positions agree with TRBD1. The V gene's germline CDR1 is SGHTA and CDR2 FQGTGA. J gave up 0 bases and V 3 bases, and 6 bases lay outside the gene matches. The CDR3 runs to 16 residues. The CDR3 DNA reads as TGTGCCAGCAGCTTCGGACAGGGTCTACTGAACACTGAAGCTTTCTTT. This codes for CASSFGQGLLNTEAFF. The full variable domain, completed using reference TRBV7-3 and TRBJ1-1, is GAGVSQTPSNKVTEKGKYVELRCDPISGHTALYWYRQSLGQGPEFLIYFQGTGAADDSGLPNDRFFAVRPEGSVSTLKIQRTERGDSAVYLCASSFGQGLLNTEAFFGQGTRLTVV.

The table lists this clone with a count of one. This chain connects TRBV4-3 to TRBJ1-1; D possibly corresponds to TRBD1 (5 bases). The CDR3 sequence is 14 residues long. V lost 4 bases and J 5 bases, leaving 14 bases between the germline ends. Germline V gives CDR1 LGHNA, CDR2 YSLEER. The CDR3: CASSPGLLGTEAFF. DNA for the CDR3: TGCGCCAGCAGCCCGGGACTGCTGGGGACTGAAGCTTTCTTT.

This chain links TRBV5-8 with TRBJ1-4; no firm D call. The V gene lost 5 bases and the J gene lost 6 bases, with 11 bases spanning the gap. This CDR3 comprises 13 residues. The germline V gene encodes CDR1 SGHTS and CDR2 YDEGEE. The CDR3 nucleotides read TGTGCCAGCAGAAGGGAGGCGGATGAAAAACTGTTTTTT. Translating gives CASRREADEKLFF. The whole variable domain, filled in from reference TRBV5-8 and TRBJ1-4, reads EAGVTQSPTHLIKTRGQQATLRCSPISGHTSVYWYQQALGLGLQFLLWYDEGEERNRGNFPPRFSGRQFPNYSSELNVNALELEDSALYLCASRREADEKLFFGSGTQLSVL.